Listed below are T cell receptor beta chains from one sample, sequenced in a study of blood T cells in healthy people across ages. MiXCR, applied by TCRdb to the 5' RACE reads, yields one record per CDR3 protein. The sample holds about 1,600,000 distinct CDR3 sequences, 42% seen once. The sequencing input was blood. These receptors were obtained from a woman aged 18-29 years in good health. Each CDR3 is given with its conserved first and last residue. A D gene is named only where the DNA matches it firmly. Clone size is given for some rows only: seen once, a few or many times, or a class if the clone is expanded.

V	J	D	size	CDR3	DNA
TRBV5-1	TRBJ2-7	.	.	CASSLGPFTNYEQYF	TGCGCCAGCAGCTTGGGGCCCTTTACTAATTACGAGCAGTACTTC
TRBV20-1	TRBJ2-3	.	few	CSASYLGGVTDTQYF	TGCAGTGCTTCCTATTTAGGGGGAGTAACAGATACGCAGTATTTT
TRBV20-1	TRBJ2-6	.	.	CSAPFHLGGSGANVLTF	TGCAGTGCGCCTTTTCATTTGGGGGGCTCTGGGGCCAACGTCCTGACTTTC
TRBV28	TRBJ1-6	.	few	CASSSPARGAPLHF	TGTGCCAGCAGCTCTCCCGCCCGGGGGGCACCCCTCCACTTT
TRBV3-1	TRBJ2-1	.	.	CASRHDNEQFF	TGTGCCAGCAGACACGATAATGAGCAGTTCTTC
TRBV20-1	TRBJ1-4	TRBD1	.	CGVTGVGKLFF	TGCGGGGTGACAGGGGTCGGAAAACTGTTTTTT
TRBV18	TRBJ2-7	TRBD2	.	CASSPLSGRAYEQYF	TGTGCCAGCTCACCACTGAGCGGGAGAGCCTACGAGCAGTACTTC
TRBV11-2	TRBJ1-5	TRBD1	few	CASSQGQGPQPQHF	TGTGCCAGCAGTCAAGGACAGGGACCTCAGCCCCAGCATTTT
TRBV7-6	TRBJ2-7	.	.	CASSLARTPTDSYEQYF	TGTGCCAGCAGCTTAGCAAGGACTCCGACCGACTCCTACGAGCAGTACTTC
TRBV6-1	TRBJ2-1	TRBD2	.	CASSEEAGAYNEQFF	TGTGCCAGCAGTGAAGAAGCGGGGGCCTACAATGAGCAGTTCTTC
TRBV11-2	TRBJ2-7	.	.	CASSLRDQWDEQYF	TGTGCCAGCAGCTTACGGGACCAGTGGGATGAGCAGTACTTC
TRBV4-2	TRBJ2-3	.	.	CASSKREAGREDTQYF	TGTGCCAGCAGCAAACGCGAGGCGGGTCGAGAAGATACGCAGTATTTT
TRBV15	TRBJ1-1	TRBD1	.	CATSRVTGGEVSTEAFF	TGTGCCACCAGCAGAGTCACAGGGGGCGAGGTAAGCACTGAAGCTTTCTTT
TRBV28	TRBJ2-7	.	.	CASSFSSLDGYEQYF	TGTGCCAGCAGTTTCTCTTCTTTAGACGGCTACGAGCAGTACTTC
TRBV25-1	TRBJ2-1	.	.	CASMIGSGNNEQFF	TGTGCCAGCATGATCGGTAGCGGAAACAATGAGCAGTTCTTC
TRBV5-1	TRBJ1-2	.	.	CASRPQPGDNYGYTF	TGCGCCAGCAGACCCCAGCCGGGGGATAACTATGGCTACACCTTC
TRBV15	TRBJ1-1	TRBD1	.	CATSRDGQGWTEAFF	TGTGCCACCAGCAGAGATGGACAGGGATGGACTGAAGCTTTCTTT
TRBV5-5	TRBJ1-5	.	.	CASSWEPRKNQPQHF	TGTGCCAGCAGCTGGGAGCCACGAAAAAATCAACCCCAGCATTTT
TRBV7-9	TRBJ2-7	.	few	CASSVPGGGRENNEQYF	TGTGCCAGCAGCGTCCCCGGTGGGGGCAGGGAGAACAACGAGCAGTACTTC
TRBV6-5	TRBJ1-2	.	.	CASSRAEYGYTF	TGTGCCAGCAGCAGAGCGGAATATGGCTACACCTTC
TRBV4-1	TRBJ1-1	.	few	CASSSYRDGTEAFF	TGCGCCAGCAGCTCCTACAGGGATGGCACTGAAGCTTTCTTT
TRBV5-5	TRBJ1-5	.	.	CASSPRLGKQPQHF	TGTGCCAGCAGCCCACGGTTAGGCAAGCAGCCCCAGCATTTT
TRBV28	TRBJ1-1	TRBD1	.	CASSLTGQAFF	TGTGCCAGCAGTCTCACGGGACAGGCTTTCTTT
TRBV15	TRBJ1-6	.	.	CATSMGGMAANTGSPPHF	TGTGCCACCAGCATGGGGGGAATGGCAGCGAATACTGGATCACCCCCCCACTTT
TRBV6-1	TRBJ2-3	.	.	CASSGTWVADTQYF	TGTGCCAGCTCCGGGACATGGGTTGCAGATACGCAGTATTTT
TRBV5-1	TRBJ2-7	TRBD1	once	CASKNSGTGQMNEQYF	TGCGCCAGCAAGAATTCTGGGACAGGGCAGATGAATGAGCAGTACTTC
TRBV7-7	TRBJ2-3	.	few	CASSYAPGSTDTQYF	TGTGCCAGCAGCTACGCTCCCGGGTCCACAGATACGCAGTATTTT
TRBV20-1	TRBJ2-1	.	.	CSESSLTQETQFF	TGCAGTGAGAGCAGCCTCACACAAGAGACCCAGTTCTTC
TRBV5-6	TRBJ2-3	.	few	CASTNRDWLTDTQYF	TGTGCCAGCACGAACCGGGACTGGTTAACAGATACCCAGTATTTT
TRBV7-2	TRBJ2-7	.	few	CASSLSLGEYYEQYF	TGTGCCAGCAGCCTATCACTGGGGGAATACTACGAGCAGTACTTC
TRBV6-2/TRBV6-3	TRBJ1-1	.	.	CASSYPQGLNTEAFF	TGTGCCAGCAGTTATCCCCAGGGGTTGAACACTGAAGCTTTCTTT
TRBV12-3/TRBV12-4	TRBJ1-1	TRBD1	.	CASSSGQGRVAFF	TGTGCCAGCAGTAGCGGACAGGGAAGGGTAGCTTTCTTT
TRBV10-3	TRBJ2-7	TRBD2	few	CAIRGGLAGEFSEQYF	TGTGCCATCAGGGGGGGACTAGCGGGAGAGTTTTCCGAGCAGTACTTC
TRBV4-1	TRBJ1-2	.	.	CASSQEAPGAGGYTF	TGCGCCAGCAGCCAAGAGGCGCCCGGGGCGGGTGGCTACACCTTC
TRBV12-3/TRBV12-4	TRBJ2-1	.	few	CASESYNEQFF	TGTGCCAGCGAGTCATACAATGAGCAGTTCTTC
TRBV4-1	TRBJ2-5	.	.	CASSQGPSDQETQYF	TGCGCCAGCAGCCAAGGTCCTAGCGACCAAGAGACCCAGTACTTC
TRBV7-9	TRBJ2-6	TRBD1	.	CASSVTGGPGANVLTF	TGTGCCAGCAGCGTTACAGGGGGTCCTGGGGCCAACGTCCTGACTTTC
TRBV4-1	TRBJ2-7	.	.	CASSQDLWRPNEQYF	TGCGCCAGCAGCCAAGATCTATGGCGGCCCAACGAGCAGTACTTC
TRBV6-4	TRBJ2-3	TRBD2	few	CASSETSGGVDTQYF	TGTGCCAGCAGTGAAACTAGCGGGGGCGTAGATACGCAGTATTTT
TRBV11-2	TRBJ2-2	.	few	CASRALGRLNTGELFF	TGTGCCAGCAGAGCTCTGGGGCGACTAAACACCGGGGAGCTGTTTTTT
TRBV5-1	TRBJ2-1	.	.	CASSLASLGYNEQFF	TGCGCCAGCAGCTTAGCCTCCCTCGGCTACAATGAGCAGTTCTTC
TRBV12-3/TRBV12-4	TRBJ2-3	.	few	CASSLGERDTQYF	TGTGCCAGCAGTTTGGGGGAGCGGGATACGCAGTATTTT
TRBV7-2	TRBJ2-7	TRBD2	.	CASRPNAGTSTEQYF	TGTGCCAGCAGGCCTAACGCCGGGACTAGCACCGAGCAGTACTTC
TRBV3-1	TRBJ2-5	.	.	CASSQEDPTPETQYF	TGTGCCAGCAGCCAGGAAGACCCAACCCCAGAGACCCAGTACTTC
TRBV5-1	TRBJ2-1	TRBD2	.	CASSLATDSGGAVWSNEQFF	TGCGCCAGCAGCTTGGCCACGGATAGCGGGGGGGCCGTATGGTCCAATGAGCAGTTCTTC
TRBV20-1	TRBJ1-2	.	.	CSAETQDYGYTF	TGCAGTGCTGAGACACAAGACTATGGCTACACCTTC
TRBV5-1	TRBJ2-1	.	few	CASTDGGTNNVNEQFF	TGCGCCAGCACCGATGGCGGGACCAACAACGTCAATGAGCAGTTCTTC
TRBV5-1	TRBJ1-4	TRBD1	few	CASSAQTGGGKLFF	TGCGCCAGCAGCGCGCAAACAGGGGGCGGAAAACTGTTTTTT
TRBV14	TRBJ1-3	TRBD1	.	CASSQVGGRLSSGNTIYF	TGTGCCAGCAGCCAAGTAGGGGGCCGACTCAGCTCTGGAAACACCATATATTTT